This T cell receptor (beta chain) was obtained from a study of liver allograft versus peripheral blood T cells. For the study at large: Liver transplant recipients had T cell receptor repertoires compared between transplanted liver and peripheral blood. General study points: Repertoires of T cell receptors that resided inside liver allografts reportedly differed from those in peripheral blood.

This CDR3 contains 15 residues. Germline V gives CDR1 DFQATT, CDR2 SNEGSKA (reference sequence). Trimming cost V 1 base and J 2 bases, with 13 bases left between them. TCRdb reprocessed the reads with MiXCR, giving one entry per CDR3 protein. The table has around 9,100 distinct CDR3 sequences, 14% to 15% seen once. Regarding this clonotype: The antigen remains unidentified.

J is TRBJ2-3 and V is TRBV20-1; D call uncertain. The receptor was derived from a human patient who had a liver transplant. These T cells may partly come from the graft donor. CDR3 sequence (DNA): TGCAGTGCTAGAGTTGGGTCCCGAGCCACAGATACGCAGTATTTT. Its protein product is CSARVGSRATDTQYF.